Below, 26 T cell receptor beta chains from the same sample are listed, as sequenced in a study of blood T cell repertoires in COVID-19. Generated by immunoSEQ multiplex PCR, the TCRdb table keeps only in-frame clones and is missing some. The sample includes a few hundred thousand clones, 83% of them seen just once. Sequenced input: peripheral blood. These receptors all stem from a woman aged 30 to 39 with COVID-19, enrolled during active disease.

Of note for this clone: The junction and the germline gene differ at one end; a read error may be behind it. V usage is TRBV29-1 and J usage is TRBJ2-3; 9 nucleotides line up with TRBD2. In germline, CDR1 is SQVTM, CDR2 ANQGSEA. CDR3 length: 13 residues. Written as DNA, the CDR3 is TGCAGCGTCTCTGGGACTAGCATAGATACGCAGTATTTT. This gives the protein CSVSGTSIDTQYF.

This clone was detected only once. The chain joins TRBV7-9 to TRBJ2-5; 8 bases map to TRBD2. V trimming: 10 bases; J trimming: 9 bases; junction bases outside the gene matches: 13. The CDR3 is 13 amino acids. In germline, CDR1 is SEHNR, CDR2 FQNEAQ (reference sequence). CDR3 DNA sequence: TGTGCCACCGAAGGGTGGACGGGAGGGCCCCAGTACTTC. Translating gives CATEGWTGGPQYF.

The chain joins TRBV19 to TRBJ1-1, with 7 bases lining up with TRBD1. The germline gives CDR1 LNHDA, CDR2 SQIVND (reference sequence). CDR3 size: 16 residues. V was clipped by 5 bases and J by 4 bases; unmatched bases: 13. The CDR3 nucleotides read TGTGCCAGTAGTCCCCCAGGGGGACGAAGGGGCACTGAAGCTTTCTTT. Encoded protein: CASSPPGGRRGTEAFF.

The sample holds a few counts of this clone. The chain has TRBV6-4 and TRBJ2-6; maybe TRBD1 (6 bases). V was cut by 3 bases and J by 0 bases, with 15 bases left in between. Germline loops: CDR1 MRHNA, CDR2 SNTAGT. The CDR3 has 18 residues. For the CDR3, the DNA is TGTGCCAGCAGTGAGTCCCTCCCAGGGGCCTCTGGGGCCAACGTCCTGACTTTC. It specifies CASSESLPGASGANVLTF.

The V and J genes are TRBV27 and TRBJ1-2; D is unresolved. V lost 5 bases and J lost 4, with 17 bases in between. CDR1 and CDR2 from the germline V gene are MNHEY and SMNVEV (reference sequence). This CDR3 has 15 amino acids. CDR3 coding DNA: TGTGCCAGCAGTAGCCGAAATGGAGCGACCTATGGCTACACCTTC. Its protein product is CASSSRNGATYGYTF.

The chain recombines TRBV5-5 with TRBJ1-1; D might be TRBD1 (5 bases). Germline lookup yields CDR1 SGHKS and CDR2 YYEKEE (reference sequence). The ends were cut back, 4 bases at V and 3 bases at J, with 13 bases in the middle. The CDR3 spans 14 residues. The CDR3 here is CASSPSGSDTEAFF. The CDR3 coding sequence is TGTGCCAGCAGCCCCTCAGGGTCGGACACTGAAGCTTTCTTT.

The count of this clone is one. The J gene is TRBJ2-3, the V gene TRBV2; D is possibly TRBD1 (6 bases). Between the trimmed V and J ends, which lost 6 bases and 2 bases, there was a span of 12 bases. Germline CDR1 SNHLY, CDR2 FYNNEI. The CDR3 consists of 14 residues. CDR3 region: CASSSQGPTDTQYF. The CDR3 nucleotides are TGTGCCAGCAGCTCCCAGGGGCCCACAGATACGCAGTATTTT.

This clone was detected a few times. The chain couples TRBV6-2 or TRBV6-3 to TRBJ1-5; D remains unclear. There are 15 residues in the CDR3. V was trimmed by 0 bases and J by 7 bases, leaving 13 bases between them. Germline assignment: CDR1 MNHEY and CDR2 SVGEGT. This chain's CDR3 is CASSYSVSGRQPQHF. In DNA form, the CDR3 reads TGTGCCAGCAGTTACTCTGTCTCGGGGAGACAGCCCCAGCATTTT.

The V and J genes are TRBV5-4 and TRBJ2-1, with 8 bases fitting TRBD1. The CDR3 consists of 13 residues. Trimming cost V 3 bases and J 7 bases; bases outside gene matches: 3. In germline, CDR1 is SGHNT, CDR2 YYREEE (reference sequence). DNA of the CDR3: TGTGCCAGCAGCTCGACAGGGGAGAATGAGCAGTTCTTC. It specifies CASSSTGENEQFF.

This clone appeared once. The DNA for the CDR3 is TGTGCCAGCAGTTTATCGTTGGGACAGGTCTACGAGCAGTACTTC. The encoded protein is CASSLSLGQVYEQYF. The chain has TRBV28 and TRBJ2-7; 8 positions match TRBD1. The CDR3 covers 15 residues. Unmatched junction bases numbered 5, after V lost 1 base and J lost 3 bases. From germline, CDR1 is MDHEN and CDR2 SYDVKM.

This clone showed up many times. The same CDR3 arises from other DNA sequences in this sample as well. The chain carries TRBV4-1 and TRBJ1-3; no reliable D call. Germline V gene data show CDR1 as MGHRA and CDR2 as YSYEKL. The CDR3 loop spans 15 amino acids. V lost 3 bases and J 0 bases, leaving 9 bases between the germline ends. The CDR3 protein is CASSQVSSSGNTIYF. CDR3 nucleotide sequence: TGCGCCAGCAGCCAGGTATCCAGCTCTGGAAACACCATATATTTT.

This sequence joins TRBV7-7 and TRBJ2-7; 13 nucleotides agree with TRBD2. V gave up 5 bases and J gave up 1 base; unmatched junction bases: 5. Germline lookup yields CDR1 SSHAT and CDR2 FNYEAQ (reference sequence). CDR3 length: 16 amino acids. In nucleotides, the CDR3 is TGTGCCAGCAGCCCACTAGCGGGAGGGCGGTCCTACGAGCAGTACTTC. Protein product: CASSPLAGGRSYEQYF.

The chain joins TRBV14 to TRBJ2-3, with D unresolved. V gave up 0 bases and J gave up 3 bases, with 10 bases separating them. The CDR3 covers 15 residues. CDR1 is SGHDN, CDR2 FVKESK, per germline. CDR3 coding DNA: TGTGCCAGCAGCCAAGATCTCTCGTCGACAGATACGCAGTATTTT. This gives the protein CASSQDLSSTDTQYF.

The chain links TRBV18 to TRBJ1-4; 7 bases are shared with TRBD1. The CDR3 consists of 14 residues. Trimming at V came to 4 bases and at J to 3 bases, leaving 2 bases not matched to a gene. The germline gives CDR1 KGHSH, CDR2 LQKENI. The CDR3, as DNA: TGTGCCAGCTCACGACAGGGTTCTAATGAAAAACTGTTTTTT. Its protein product is CASSRQGSNEKLFF.

The chain joins TRBV7-9 to TRBJ2-1, with 11 bases lining up with TRBD2. This CDR3 has 17 amino acids. The J segment lost 2 bases and the V segment lost 5 bases, leaving 8 bases of the junction unmatched. Germline V CDR1 and CDR2: SEHNR, FQNEAQ (reference sequence). The CDR3 loop reads CASSPPPTSGAYNEQFF. CDR3 DNA sequence: TGTGCCAGCAGCCCTCCTCCGACTAGCGGGGCCTACAATGAGCAGTTCTTC.

The CDR3 spells CASSQAGGVGGYTF. In nucleotides, the CDR3 is TGCGCCAGCAGCCAAGCAGGGGGCGTGGGCGGCTACACCTTC. The J gene is TRBJ1-2, the V gene TRBV4-1, with 8 bases identical to TRBD1. Looked up from germline, CDR1 is MGHRA and CDR2 is YSYEKL. This CDR3 has 14 amino acids. Losses at the gene ends were 1 base for V and 8 bases for J; bases not matched to a gene: 6.

The V call is TRBV14, the J call TRBJ2-1; 8 bases fit TRBD1. J gave up 5 bases and V 0 bases, and 6 bases lay outside the gene matches. This CDR3 comprises 16 residues. Germline V gene lookup returns CDR1 SGHDN and CDR2 FVKESK. As DNA, the CDR3 is TGTGCCAGCAGCCAAGAGGGCAGGGGGCGCAACAATGAGCAGTTCTTC. Encoded protein: CASSQEGRGRNNEQFF.

This clone was observed many times. The J gene is TRBJ1-1, the V gene TRBV7-2, with D maybe TRBD1 (6 bases). V lost 4 bases and J 6 bases, leaving 15 bases between the germline ends. This CDR3 region has 14 residues. The germline CDR1 and CDR2 sequences are SGHTA and FQGNSA. CDR3 protein: CASSSRAKGAEAFF. The CDR3 DNA reads TGTGCCAGCAGCTCTCGGGCCAAGGGGGCTGAAGCTTTCTTT.

The sample holds one count of this clone. The J gene is TRBJ1-2, the V gene TRBV7-9; unclear D gene. The CDR3 runs 17 residues. Trimming removed 4 bases at V and 3 bases at J, with 21 bases between. In germline, CDR1 is SEHNR, CDR2 FQNEAQ (reference sequence). DNA of the CDR3: TGTGCCAGCAGCTCAAGCGTCCGGGGTGAAATGGACTATGGCTACACCTTC. Translation gives CASSSSVRGEMDYGYTF.

This clone was recorded only once. The chain is built from TRBV14 and TRBJ2-5, with 8 bases lining up with TRBD2. This CDR3 has 20 residues. The V and J ends lost 0 bases and 1 base, in that order; junction bases with no gene match: 16. From germline, CDR1 is SGHDN and CDR2 FVKESK. The CDR3 nucleotides are TGTGCCAGCAGCCAAGATCTCAGCGGGACTAGGAGGGCTCCCCAAGAGACCCAGTACTTC. Translated: CASSQDLSGTRRAPQETQYF.

The chain combines TRBV15 with TRBJ1-3; D is ambiguous. The CDR3 sequence is 14 residues long. In germline, CDR1 is LNHNV, CDR2 YYDKDF (reference sequence). V lost 4 bases and J lost 2, with 9 bases in between. In nucleotides, the CDR3 is TGTGCCACCAGCACGAGTGCTCCTGGAAACACCATATATTTT. This gives the protein CATSTSAPGNTIYF.

The chain joins TRBV27 to TRBJ2-3, with TRBD1 matching 8 bases. The germline V gene has CDR1 MNHEY and CDR2 SMNVEV (reference sequence). The CDR3 has 16 amino acids. J was trimmed by 1 base and V by 5 bases; bases with no gene match: 8. The CDR3 bases are TGTGCCAGCAGTCCTGGACAGGGCCGAGGCACAGATACGCAGTATTTT. Its protein is CASSPGQGRGTDTQYF.

The chain combines TRBV11-2 with TRBJ1-1, with a tentative D call TRBD1 (6 bases). Germline CDR1 reads SGHAT; CDR2 reads FQNNGV. The ends were cut back, 3 bases at V and 1 base at J, with 12 bases in the middle. The CDR3 has 15 residues. CDR3 in DNA: TGTGCCAGCAGCTTGTCCGGACAGACGAACACTGAAGCTTTCTTT. Translating it yields CASSLSGQTNTEAFF.

This sequence joins TRBV7-3 and TRBJ2-3; the D gene is possibly TRBD2 (6 bases). The CDR3 runs 16 residues. CDR1 is SGHTA, CDR2 FQGTGA, per germline. V lost 1 base and J lost 4, with 15 bases in between. The CDR3 bases are TGTGCCAGCAGCTTAAGGGGCGGGATAGTTTCAGATACGCAGTATTTT. As protein: CASSLRGGIVSDTQYF.

The chain carries TRBV7-9 and TRBJ2-5; D unresolved. The CDR3 has 14 residues. V was trimmed by 3 bases and J by 4 bases, leaving 12 bases between them. Germline values: CDR1 SEHNR, CDR2 FQNEAQ (reference sequence). The CDR3 loop reads CASSFFQVLETQYF. In DNA form, the CDR3 reads TGTGCCAGCAGCTTCTTTCAGGTTCTAGAGACCCAGTACTTC.

This chain links TRBV6-5 with TRBJ2-2, with 10 bases aligning to TRBD1. The V gene end was trimmed by 0 bases and the J gene end by 7 bases; junction bases not matched to a gene: 2. The germline V gene has CDR1 MNHEY and CDR2 SVGAGI. The CDR3 contains 15 residues. CDR3 protein: CASSYSGQGNGELFF. In nucleotides, the CDR3 is TGTGCCAGCAGTTACTCGGGACAGGGGAACGGGGAGCTGTTTTTT.